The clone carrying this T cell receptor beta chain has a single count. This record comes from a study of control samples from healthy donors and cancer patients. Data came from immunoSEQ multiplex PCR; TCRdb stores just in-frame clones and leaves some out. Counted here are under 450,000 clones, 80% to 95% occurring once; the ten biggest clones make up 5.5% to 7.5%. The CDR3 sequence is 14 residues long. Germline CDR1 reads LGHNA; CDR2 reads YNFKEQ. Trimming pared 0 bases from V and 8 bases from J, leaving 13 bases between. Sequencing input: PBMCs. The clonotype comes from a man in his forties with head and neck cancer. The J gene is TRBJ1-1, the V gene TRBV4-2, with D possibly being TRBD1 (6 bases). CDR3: CASSQDRGQAEAFF. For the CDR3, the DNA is TGTGCCAGCAGCCAAGACAGGGGTCAAGCCGAAGCTTTCTTT.